This TCR beta chain was captured in a study of T cell repertoires in cytomegalovirus infection. Only a few counts were recorded for this clonotype. Its antigen is unidentified. The junction shows a germline mismatch at one end, possibly a read error. MiXCR, applied by TCRdb to the reads, yields one record per CDR3 protein. The table shows 830,000 or so distinct CDR3 sequences, with over 25% occurring only once. Germline V CDR1 and CDR2: MGHRA, YSYEKL. The CDR3 runs 15 residues. Regarding the study as a whole: The ex vivo response was dominated by HLA-C-restricted CMV-specific TCR beta clonotypes.

Sequenced material: cultured CD8+ T cells from PBMCs, taken from culture after CMV antigen stimulation. This clonotype originated in a human donor in good health (CMV status not recorded). Some clones in this sample may be carry-over from other donors' samples. The V call is TRBV4-1, the J call TRBJ1-3; 8 bases agree with TRBD1. CDR3 in DNA: TGCGCCAGCAGCCCCGCCTCGGACAGGGTAAACAGCATATATTTT. Translating gives CASSPASDRVNSIYF.